This TCR beta chain was observed in a study of T cell repertoires in cytomegalovirus infection. About the research overall: CMV infection together with matching HLA type was indicated by public TCR beta signatures.

TCRdb processed the reads anew with MiXCR; each CDR3 protein has one entry. The repertoire includes 350,000 to 550,000 distinct CDR3 sequences, approximately 30% of them detected once, and roughly an eighth sits in the top ten. This clonotype was seen at least ten times. Its antigen remains unidentified. General study findings and limits: CMV carriers having the relevant HLA were flagged by cumulative public TCR beta family frequency. CMV-specific TCR beta clonotypes restricted by HLA-C dominated the ex vivo response.

This CDR3 spans 15 amino acids. V was shortened by 5 bases and J by 2 bases, with 13 bases between the two germline ends. The sequence came from a human donor in good health (CMV status not recorded). Some clones in this sample may be carry-over from other donors' samples. V is TRBV12-3 or TRBV12-4 and J is TRBJ1-5; D unclear. Material for sequencing was PBMCs. The CDR3 region is CASSTHREGNQPQHF. CDR3 DNA sequence: TGTGCCAGCAGTACACACCGGGAGGGCAATCAGCCCCAGCATTTT.